This is a list of T cell receptor beta chains from one sample in a study of CD8 T cells in ankylosing spondylitis. TCRdb re-analysed the 5' RACE reads in MiXCR, keeping a single row per CDR3 protein. The sample gives around 440,000 distinct CDR3 sequences, more than 15% of which show up once; about 0.94% is in the top ten. Sequencing was performed on blood, either unsorted or a sorted T cell fraction (not recorded which). The receptors shown here come from a male donor with ankylosing spondylitis. Each CDR3 is given with its conserved first and last residue. Fields, in order: J gene, D gene, V gene, clone size, CDR3 DNA, CDR3 protein. The D gene is left open where the match is weak. Some rows mark clone size as missing; the rest say once, few, many or name a class of expanded clone.

TRBJ2-1,-,TRBV25-1,-,TGTGCCAGCAGTGAACTCCCACCGGGCCGAGGGTACAATGAGCAGTTCTTC,CASSELPPGRGYNEQFF
TRBJ2-5,-,TRBV20-1,-,TGCAGTGCTATTGATGGGGGCCGGGTCCGAGAGACCCAGTACTTC,CSAIDGGRVRETQYF
TRBJ1-5,-,TRBV20-1,few,TGCAGTCTGGGCGGGGGGAGTCAGCCCCAGCATTTT,CSLGGGSQPQHF
TRBJ2-5,TRBD2,TRBV20-1,-,TGCAGTGCTCTTAGCGGGAGCCAAGAGACCCAGTACTTC,CSALSGSQETQYF
TRBJ1-3,-,TRBV7-3,few,TGTGCCAGCAGCGATCGGGGAGGGCCTGGAAACACCATATATTTT,CASSDRGGPGNTIYF
TRBJ2-6,-,TRBV7-2,-,TGTGCCAGCAGCTTAGCTATCGGGGCCGGGGCCAACGTCCTGACTTTC,CASSLAIGAGANVLTF
TRBJ1-3,TRBD1,TRBV11-2,-,TGTGCCAGCAGCCCCCAGACAGGGACATACTCTGGAAACACCATATATTTT,CASSPQTGTYSGNTIYF
TRBJ2-2,TRBD2,TRBV7-9,few,TGTGCCAGCAGCTTAGGTCGGACTAGCGATTCCGGGGAGCTGTTTTTT,CASSLGRTSDSGELFF
TRBJ1-1,TRBD1,TRBV18,-,TGTGCCAGCTCACTACAGGGGGGCCAAGCGGAAGCTTTCTTT,CASSLQGGQAEAFF
TRBJ2-1,TRBD2,TRBV4-1,-,TGCGCCAGCAGCCAAGTGAGATTTGGGACTAGCGGGGGGGCCAGGTCCTACAATGAGCAGTTCTTC,CASSQVRFGTSGGARSYNEQFF
TRBJ2-1,-,TRBV7-2,-,TGTGCCAGCAGCTTAGGAGTGGGCAGGAATGAGCAGTTCTTC,CASSLGVGRNEQFF
TRBJ2-7,-,TRBV6-6,many,TGTGCCAGCAGTTACTCGATTTTCCAGGGTTCGTACTTC,CASSYSIFQGSYF
TRBJ2-1,-,TRBV24-1,-,TGTGCCACCAGTGATGGGACGACTGGGGGCTTTGAGCAGTTCTTC,CATSDGTTGGFEQFF
TRBJ2-3,-,TRBV20-1,-,TGCAGTGCTCCCTCGGGGCCAGATACGCAGTATTTT,CSAPSGPDTQYF
TRBJ1-6,-,TRBV18,few,TGTGCCAGCTCACCACGTCTGATTAGGGGCAGTGAGAATTCACCCCTCCACTTT,CASSPRLIRGSENSPLHF
TRBJ1-4,-,TRBV5-1,many,TGCGCCAGCAGCTTGGGTGGGGTCGATGAAAAACTGTTTTTT,CASSLGGVDEKLFF
TRBJ1-5,TRBD1,TRBV18,-,TGTGCCAGCTCACTCTCGACAGGGGGTAGCAATCAGCCCCAGCATTTT,CASSLSTGGSNQPQHF
TRBJ2-7,TRBD1,TRBV5-1,few,TGCGCCAGCAGCTTCTCCGACAGGGCGGGCCCCTACGAGCAGTACTTC,CASSFSDRAGPYEQYF
TRBJ2-5,-,TRBV7-9,-,TGTGCCAGCAGCCCGCAGGACGGAATGCGGACCCAGTACTTC,CASSPQDGMRTQYF
TRBJ2-5,-,TRBV5-1,-,TGCGCCAGCAGCCTTGGGGACCCCGGCTCGGAGACCCAGTACTTC,CASSLGDPGSETQYF
TRBJ2-7,-,TRBV20-1,-,TGCAGTGCTACCCCCAAGCGTGGATACGGAGTCTACGAGCAGTACTTC,CSATPKRGYGVYEQYF
TRBJ2-3,TRBD1,TRBV24-1,few,TGTGCCACCTCATCCCGGACAGGGGTAGGAGATACGCAGTATTTT,CATSSRTGVGDTQYF
TRBJ1-1,-,TRBV6-2/TRBV6-3,-,TGTGCCAGCATCCCGGACAGAAAGAACACTGAAGCTTTCTTT,CASIPDRKNTEAFF
TRBJ2-7,-,TRBV3-1,few,TGTGCCAGCAGCCAATGGTACGAGCAGTACTTC,CASSQWYEQYF
TRBJ2-7,TRBD2,TRBV20-1,-,TGCAGTGCTAGAGATTTCCTAGCGGGAGGGCTATACTCCTACGAGCAGTACTTC,CSARDFLAGGLYSYEQYF
TRBJ2-7,-,TRBV5-1,many,TGCGCCAGCAGAGCGGCCGACTACGAGCAGTACTTC,CASRAADYEQYF
TRBJ2-7,-,TRBV7-6,-,TGTGCCAGCAGCTTATGGGAGAACTCCTACGAGCAGTACTTC,CASSLWENSYEQYF
TRBJ2-7,-,TRBV5-6,-,TGTGCCAGCAGCCCAAAGGACAGCGTCGGGACCTACGAGCAGTACTTC,CASSPKDSVGTYEQYF
TRBJ2-1,-,TRBV24-1,-,TGTGCCACCAGTGATTTGTGGCCTAGCTCCTACAATGAGCAGTTCTTC,CATSDLWPSSYNEQFF
TRBJ2-1,-,TRBV21-1,few,TGTGCCAGCGGACAGGTCGCCAATGAGCAGTTCTTC,CASGQVANEQFF
TRBJ1-1,TRBD1,TRBV4-3,many,TGCGCCAGCAGCCGACAGGGATCAGGGGGCAGTAGGGACACTGAAGCTTTCTTT,CASSRQGSGGSRDTEAFF
TRBJ2-3,-,TRBV12-3/TRBV12-4,-,TGTGCCAGCAGAAGCGGGCGCACAGATACGCAGTATTTT,CASRSGRTDTQYF
TRBJ2-2,-,TRBV2,few,TGTGCCAGCAGAGAAGGGCGGTTGAACACCGGGGAGCTGTTTTTT,CASREGRLNTGELFF
TRBJ1-2,-,TRBV12-3/TRBV12-4,few,TGTGCCAGCAGTTTGCAGGTGGGCTATGGCTACACCTTC,CASSLQVGYGYTF
TRBJ1-2,-,TRBV2,few,TGTGCCAGCAGTGAAGCCTGGAATGGGGGCTACACCTTC,CASSEAWNGGYTF
TRBJ1-2,TRBD1,TRBV5-1,few,TGCGCCAGCAGCTTGGCCCCACAGGGGGCCTCTGGCTACACCTTC,CASSLAPQGASGYTF
TRBJ2-5,-,TRBV20-1,-,TGCAGTGCTTCCCTCCCTCGTGGGTTCTTCGAGACCCAGTACTTC,CSASLPRGFFETQYF
TRBJ2-7,-,TRBV6-1,-,TGTGCCAGCAGAAGGACAGCAATGAGCTCCTACGAGCAGTACTTC,CASRRTAMSSYEQYF
TRBJ1-2,TRBD1,TRBV12-3/TRBV12-4,many,TGTGCCAGCAGTTTGAAGGGGGCGTCTGGTGGCTACACCTTC,CASSLKGASGGYTF
TRBJ2-1,-,TRBV2,-,TGTGCCAGTCAGCCCAGCTCCTACAATGAGCAGTTCTTC,CASQPSSYNEQFF
TRBJ2-5,-,TRBV5-1,many,TGCGCCAGCAGCTCCCAGGGAGTGGAGACCCAGTACTTC,CASSSQGVETQYF
TRBJ1-1,-,TRBV20-1,few,TGCAGTGCACCCGCCAGCCGGGCCGCCATAGTGGAAGCTTTCTTT,CSAPASRAAIVEAFF
TRBJ2-3,-,TRBV6-2/TRBV6-3,many,TGTGCCAGCCGGATAGCCGGCACAGATACGCAGTATTTT,CASRIAGTDTQYF
TRBJ2-2,TRBD1,TRBV20-1,-,TGCAGTGCTAGACTACCGGGACAGGGGCTCACCGGGGAGCTGTTTTTT,CSARLPGQGLTGELFF
TRBJ1-2,-,TRBV7-9,few,TGTGCCAGCAGCTTAGGGTACGGGACGGAGAACTATGGCTACACCTTC,CASSLGYGTENYGYTF
TRBJ1-6,-,TRBV7-7,-,TGTGCTAGCAGCTTAAGAAGGTCGAGCTCCTATAATTCACCCCTCCACTTT,CASSLRRSSSYNSPLHF
TRBJ2-1,TRBD2,TRBV5-1,many,TGCGCCAGCAGCTTGGAAGGCACTAGCGGCAATGAGCAGTTCTTC,CASSLEGTSGNEQFF
TRBJ2-5,-,TRBV25-1,-,TGTGCCAGCAGTGAGCAGGACAGTGTCACCCAAGAGACCCAGTACTTC,CASSEQDSVTQETQYF
TRBJ1-3,TRBD1,TRBV6-1,few,TGTGCCAGCAGTGAAGCCCGGGACAGGGTGTCTGGAAACACCATATATTTT,CASSEARDRVSGNTIYF
TRBJ2-5,TRBD2,TRBV11-2,few,TGTGCCAGCAGCTTAGTAGGGCTAGCGGTTGGAGAGACCCAGTACTTC,CASSLVGLAVGETQYF
TRBJ2-5,TRBD1,TRBV25-1,few,TGTGCCAGCACCCCAGCGGACAGGCAACAACAAGAGACCCAGTACTTC,CASTPADRQQQETQYF
TRBJ2-5,-,TRBV5-1,-,TGCGCCAGCAGCCCCTCCGAATTTAAGCGTGTGGCCCAGTACTTC,CASSPSEFKRVAQYF
TRBJ1-2,-,TRBV28,few,TGTGCCAGCAGTTCGGGTCCGTCCTATGGCTACACCTTC,CASSSGPSYGYTF
TRBJ2-5,-,TRBV18,few,TGTGCCAGCTCATTACCGGACGGAAAAGAGACCCAGTACTTC,CASSLPDGKETQYF
TRBJ2-1,-,TRBV12-5,few,TGTGCTAGTGGTTTGGTACTAGGAGGGGGCTATGGCAATGAGCAGTTCTTC,CASGLVLGGGYGNEQFF
TRBJ2-1,-,TRBV20-1,few,TGCAGTGCTAGCCTAGCTAGGTACAATGAGCAGTTCTTC,CSASLARYNEQFF
TRBJ1-2,-,TRBV13,-,TGTGCCAGCAGCAAATCCCGGGGGGCTCAAAGTGATGGCGGCTACACCTTC,CASSKSRGAQSDGGYTF
TRBJ1-1,TRBD1,TRBV20-1,few,TGCAGTGCTCGGACAGGGGACACTGAAGCTTTCTTT,CSARTGDTEAFF
TRBJ2-1,TRBD1,TRBV20-1,many,TGCAGTGCAACTGACAGGGACAATGAGCAGTTCTTC,CSATDRDNEQFF
TRBJ1-1,TRBD1,TRBV25-1,few,TGTGCCAGCATCGACAGGGTGGGCACTGAAGCTTTCTTT,CASIDRVGTEAFF